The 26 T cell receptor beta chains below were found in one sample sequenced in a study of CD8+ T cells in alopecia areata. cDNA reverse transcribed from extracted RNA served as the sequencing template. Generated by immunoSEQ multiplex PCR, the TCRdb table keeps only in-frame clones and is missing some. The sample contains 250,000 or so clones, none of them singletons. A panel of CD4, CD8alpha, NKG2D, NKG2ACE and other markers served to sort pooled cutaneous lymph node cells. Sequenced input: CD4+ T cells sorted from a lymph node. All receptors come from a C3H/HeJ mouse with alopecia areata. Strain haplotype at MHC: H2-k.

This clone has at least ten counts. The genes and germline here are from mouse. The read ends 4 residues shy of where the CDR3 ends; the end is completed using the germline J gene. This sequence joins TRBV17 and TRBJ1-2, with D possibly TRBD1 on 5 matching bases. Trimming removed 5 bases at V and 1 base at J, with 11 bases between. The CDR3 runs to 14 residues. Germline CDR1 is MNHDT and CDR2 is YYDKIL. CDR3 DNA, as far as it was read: TGTGCTAGCAGTTCAGGGAGGGGAAACTCC. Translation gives CASSSGRGNS. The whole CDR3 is CASSSGRGNSDYTF.

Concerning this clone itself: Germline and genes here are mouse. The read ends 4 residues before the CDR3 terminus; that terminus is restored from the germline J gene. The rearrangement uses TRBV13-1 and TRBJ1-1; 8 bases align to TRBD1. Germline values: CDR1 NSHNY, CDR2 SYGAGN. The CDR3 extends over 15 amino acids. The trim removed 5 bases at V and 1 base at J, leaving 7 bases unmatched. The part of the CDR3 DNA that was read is TGTGCCAGCAGCGTTCAGGGGGCGCCGAACACA. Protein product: CASSVQGAPNT. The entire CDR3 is CASSVQGAPNTEVFF.

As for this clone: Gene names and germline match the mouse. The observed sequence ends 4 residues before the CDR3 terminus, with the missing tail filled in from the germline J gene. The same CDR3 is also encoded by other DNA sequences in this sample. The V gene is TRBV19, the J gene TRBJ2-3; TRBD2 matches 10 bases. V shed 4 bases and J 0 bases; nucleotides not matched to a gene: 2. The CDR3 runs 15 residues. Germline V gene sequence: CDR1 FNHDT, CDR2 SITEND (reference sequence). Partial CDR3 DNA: TGTGCCAGCAGTCGGGACTGGGGTAGTGCAGAA. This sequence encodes CASSRDWGSAE. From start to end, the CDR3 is CASSRDWGSAETLYF.

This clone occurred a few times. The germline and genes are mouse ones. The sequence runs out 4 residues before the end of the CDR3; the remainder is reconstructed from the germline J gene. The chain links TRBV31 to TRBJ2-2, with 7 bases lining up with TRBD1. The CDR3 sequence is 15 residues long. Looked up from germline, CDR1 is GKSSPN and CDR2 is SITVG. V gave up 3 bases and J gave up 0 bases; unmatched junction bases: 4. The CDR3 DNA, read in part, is TGTGCCTGGAGCCAGGGACAGACAAACACCGGG. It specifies CAWSQGQTNTG. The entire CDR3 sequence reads CAWSQGQTNTGQLYF.

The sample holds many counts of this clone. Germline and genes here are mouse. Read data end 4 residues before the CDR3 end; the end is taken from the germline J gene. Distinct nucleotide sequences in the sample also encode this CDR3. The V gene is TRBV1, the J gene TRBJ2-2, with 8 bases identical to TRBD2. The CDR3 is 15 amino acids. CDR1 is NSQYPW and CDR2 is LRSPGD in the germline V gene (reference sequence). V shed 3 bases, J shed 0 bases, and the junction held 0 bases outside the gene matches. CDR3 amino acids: CTCSAGGANTGQLYF. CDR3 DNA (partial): TGCACCTGCAGTGCTGGGGGGGCAAACACCGGG. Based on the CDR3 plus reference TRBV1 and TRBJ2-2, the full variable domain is VTLLEQNPRWRLVPRGQAVNLRCILKNSQYPWMSWYQQDLQKQLQWLFTLRSPGDKEVKSLPGADYLATRVTDTELRLQVANMSQGRTLYCTCSAGGANTGQLYFGEGSKLTVL.

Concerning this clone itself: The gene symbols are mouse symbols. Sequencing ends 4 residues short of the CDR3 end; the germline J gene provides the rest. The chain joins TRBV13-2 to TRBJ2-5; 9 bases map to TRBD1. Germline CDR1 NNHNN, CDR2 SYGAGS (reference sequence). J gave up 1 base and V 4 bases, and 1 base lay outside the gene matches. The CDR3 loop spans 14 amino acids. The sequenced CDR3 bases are TGTGCCAGCGGTCGACAGGGGGACCAAGAC. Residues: CASGRQGDQD. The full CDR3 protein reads CASGRQGDQDTQYF.

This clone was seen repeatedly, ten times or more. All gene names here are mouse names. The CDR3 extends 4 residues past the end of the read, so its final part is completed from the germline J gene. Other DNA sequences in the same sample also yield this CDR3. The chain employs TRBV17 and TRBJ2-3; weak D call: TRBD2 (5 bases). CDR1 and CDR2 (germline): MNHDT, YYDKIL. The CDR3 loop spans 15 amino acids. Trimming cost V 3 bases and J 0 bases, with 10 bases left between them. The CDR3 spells CASSSLGASAETLYF. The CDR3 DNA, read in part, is TGTGCTAGCAGTAGTCTGGGAGCTAGTGCAGAA. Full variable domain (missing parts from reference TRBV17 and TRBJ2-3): DTTVKQNPRYKLARVGKPVNLICSQTMNHDTMYWYQKKPNQAPKLLLFYYDKILNREADTFEKFQSSRPNNSFCSLYIGSAGLEYSAMYLCASSSLGASAETLYFGSGTRLTVL.

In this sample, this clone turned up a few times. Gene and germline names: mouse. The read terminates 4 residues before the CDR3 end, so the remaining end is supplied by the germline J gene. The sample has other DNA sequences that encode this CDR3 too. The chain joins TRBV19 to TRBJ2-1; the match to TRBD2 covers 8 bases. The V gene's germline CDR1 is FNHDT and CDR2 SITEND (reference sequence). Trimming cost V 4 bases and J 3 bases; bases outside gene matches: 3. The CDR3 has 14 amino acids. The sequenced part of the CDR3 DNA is TGTGCCAGCAGTCGGACTGGGTCCTATGCT. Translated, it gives CASSRTGSYA. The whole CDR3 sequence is CASSRTGSYAEQFF.

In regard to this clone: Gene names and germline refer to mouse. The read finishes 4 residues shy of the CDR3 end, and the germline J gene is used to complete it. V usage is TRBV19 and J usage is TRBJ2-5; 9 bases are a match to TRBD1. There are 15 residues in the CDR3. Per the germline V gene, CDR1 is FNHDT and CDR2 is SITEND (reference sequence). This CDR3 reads CASSIAWTGEDTQYF. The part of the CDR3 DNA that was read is TGTGCCAGCAGTATAGCTTGGACAGGGGAGGAC.

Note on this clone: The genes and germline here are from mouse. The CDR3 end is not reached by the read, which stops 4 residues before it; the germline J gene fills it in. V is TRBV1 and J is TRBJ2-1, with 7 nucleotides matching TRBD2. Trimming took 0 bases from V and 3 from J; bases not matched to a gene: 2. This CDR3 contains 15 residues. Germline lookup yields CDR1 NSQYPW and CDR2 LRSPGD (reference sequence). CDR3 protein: CTCSADGGTYAEQFF. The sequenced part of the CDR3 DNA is TGCACCTGCAGTGCAGATGGGGGGACCTATGCT.

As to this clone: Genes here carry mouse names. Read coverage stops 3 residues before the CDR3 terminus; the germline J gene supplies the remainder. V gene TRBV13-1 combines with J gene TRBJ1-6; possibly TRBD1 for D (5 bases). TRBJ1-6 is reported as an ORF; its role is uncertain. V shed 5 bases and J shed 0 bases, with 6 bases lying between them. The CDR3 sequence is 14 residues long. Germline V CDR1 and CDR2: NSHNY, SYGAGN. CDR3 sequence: CASRTDSYNSPLYF. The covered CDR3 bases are TGTGCCAGCAGGACAGATTCCTATAATTCGCCC.

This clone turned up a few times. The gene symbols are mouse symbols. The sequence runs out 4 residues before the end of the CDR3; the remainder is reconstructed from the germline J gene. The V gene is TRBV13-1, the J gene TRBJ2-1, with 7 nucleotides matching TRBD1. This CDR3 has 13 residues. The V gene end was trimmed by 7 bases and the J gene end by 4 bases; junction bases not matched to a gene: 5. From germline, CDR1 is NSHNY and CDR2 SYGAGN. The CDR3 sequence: CASARDRYAEQFF. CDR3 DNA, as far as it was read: TGTGCCAGCGCCCGGGACAGATATGCT.

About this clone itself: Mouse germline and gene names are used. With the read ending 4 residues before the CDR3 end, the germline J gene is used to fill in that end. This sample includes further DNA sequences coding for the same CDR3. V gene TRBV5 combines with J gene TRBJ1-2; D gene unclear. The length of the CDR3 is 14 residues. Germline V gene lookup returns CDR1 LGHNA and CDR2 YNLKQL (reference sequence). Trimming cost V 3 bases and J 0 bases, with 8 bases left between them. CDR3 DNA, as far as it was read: TGTGCCAGCAGCCAGGAGCACGCAAACTCC. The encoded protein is CASSQEHANS. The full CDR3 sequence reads CASSQEHANSDYTF.

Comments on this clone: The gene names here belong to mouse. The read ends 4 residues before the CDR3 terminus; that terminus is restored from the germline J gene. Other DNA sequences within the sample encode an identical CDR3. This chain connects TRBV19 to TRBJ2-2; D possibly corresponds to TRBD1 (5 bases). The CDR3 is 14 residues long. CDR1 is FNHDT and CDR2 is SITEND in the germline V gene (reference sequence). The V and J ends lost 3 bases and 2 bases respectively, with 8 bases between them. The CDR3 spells CASSRQINTGQLYF. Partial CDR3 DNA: TGTGCCAGCAGTAGACAGATTAACACCGGG. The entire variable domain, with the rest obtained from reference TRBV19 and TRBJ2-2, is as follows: GGIITQTPKFLIGQEGQKLTLKCQQNFNHDTMYWYRQDSGKGLRLIYYSITENDLQKGDLSEGYDASREKKSSFSLTVTSAQKNEMAVFLCASSRQINTGQLYFGEGSKLTVL.

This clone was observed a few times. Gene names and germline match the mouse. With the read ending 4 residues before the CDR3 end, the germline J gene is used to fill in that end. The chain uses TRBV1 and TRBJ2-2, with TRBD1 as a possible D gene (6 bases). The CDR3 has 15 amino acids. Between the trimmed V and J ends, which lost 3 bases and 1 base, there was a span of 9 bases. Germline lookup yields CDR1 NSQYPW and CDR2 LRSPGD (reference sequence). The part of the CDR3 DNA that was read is TGCACCTGCAGTGCGGGACAAAAAAACACCGGG. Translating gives CTCSAGQKNTG. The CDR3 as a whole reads CTCSAGQKNTGQLYF.

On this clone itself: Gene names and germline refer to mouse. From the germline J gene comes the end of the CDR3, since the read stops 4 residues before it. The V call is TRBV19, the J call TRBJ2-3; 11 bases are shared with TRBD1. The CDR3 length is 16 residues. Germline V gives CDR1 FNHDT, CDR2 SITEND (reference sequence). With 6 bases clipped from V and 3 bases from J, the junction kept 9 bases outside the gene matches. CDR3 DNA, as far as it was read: TGTGCCAGCACCTCGGGACAGGGGGGAGAAGCAGAA. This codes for CASTSGQGGEAE. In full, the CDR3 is CASTSGQGGEAETLYF. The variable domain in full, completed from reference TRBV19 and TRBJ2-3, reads GGIITQTPKFLIGQEGQKLTLKCQQNFNHDTMYWYRQDSGKGLRLIYYSITENDLQKGDLSEGYDASREKKSSFSLTVTSAQKNEMAVFLCASTSGQGGEAETLYFGSGTRLTVL.

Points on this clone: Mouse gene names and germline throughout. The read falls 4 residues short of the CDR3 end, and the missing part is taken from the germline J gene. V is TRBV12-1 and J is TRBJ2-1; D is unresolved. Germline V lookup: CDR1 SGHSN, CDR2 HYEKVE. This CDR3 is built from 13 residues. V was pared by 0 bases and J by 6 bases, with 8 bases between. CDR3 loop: CASSLTPSAEQFF. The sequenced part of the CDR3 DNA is TGTGCCAGCTCTCTCACCCCCAGTGCT.

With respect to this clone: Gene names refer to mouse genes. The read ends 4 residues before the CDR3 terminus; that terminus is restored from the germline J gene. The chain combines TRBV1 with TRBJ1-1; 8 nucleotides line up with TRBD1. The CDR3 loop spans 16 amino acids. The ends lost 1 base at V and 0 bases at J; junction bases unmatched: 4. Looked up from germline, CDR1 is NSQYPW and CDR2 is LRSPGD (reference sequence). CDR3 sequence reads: CTCSAARTGSNTEVFF. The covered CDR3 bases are TGCACCTGCAGTGCAGCCCGGACAGGGTCAAACACA.

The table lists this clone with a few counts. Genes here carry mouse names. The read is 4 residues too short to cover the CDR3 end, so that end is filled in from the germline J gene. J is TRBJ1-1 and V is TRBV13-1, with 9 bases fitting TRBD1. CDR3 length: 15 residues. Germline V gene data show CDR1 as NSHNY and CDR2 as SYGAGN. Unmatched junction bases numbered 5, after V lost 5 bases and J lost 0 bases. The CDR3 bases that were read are TGTGCCAGCAGGTCCGGGACAGGGTCAAACACA. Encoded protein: CASRSGTGSNT. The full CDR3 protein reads CASRSGTGSNTEVFF.

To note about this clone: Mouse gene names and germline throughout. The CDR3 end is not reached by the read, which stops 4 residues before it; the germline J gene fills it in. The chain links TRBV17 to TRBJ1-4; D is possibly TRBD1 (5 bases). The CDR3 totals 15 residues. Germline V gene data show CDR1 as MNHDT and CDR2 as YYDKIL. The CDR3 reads CASSRDWGGTERLFF. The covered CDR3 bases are TGTGCTAGCAGTAGAGATTGGGGGGGGACCGAA. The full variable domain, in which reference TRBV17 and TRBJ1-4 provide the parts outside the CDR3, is DTTVKQNPRYKLARVGKPVNLICSQTMNHDTMYWYQKKPNQAPKLLLFYYDKILNREADTFEKFQSSRPNNSFCSLYIGSAGLEYSAMYLCASSRDWGGTERLFFGHGTKLSVL.

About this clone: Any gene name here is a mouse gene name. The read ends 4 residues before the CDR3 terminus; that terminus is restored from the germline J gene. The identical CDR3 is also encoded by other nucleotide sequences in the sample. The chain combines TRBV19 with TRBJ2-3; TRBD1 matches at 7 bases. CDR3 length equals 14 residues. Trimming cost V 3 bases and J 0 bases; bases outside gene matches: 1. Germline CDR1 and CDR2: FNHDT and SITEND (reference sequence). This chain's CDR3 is CASSRDSSAETLYF. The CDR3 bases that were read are TGTGCCAGCAGTAGGGACAGTAGTGCAGAA.

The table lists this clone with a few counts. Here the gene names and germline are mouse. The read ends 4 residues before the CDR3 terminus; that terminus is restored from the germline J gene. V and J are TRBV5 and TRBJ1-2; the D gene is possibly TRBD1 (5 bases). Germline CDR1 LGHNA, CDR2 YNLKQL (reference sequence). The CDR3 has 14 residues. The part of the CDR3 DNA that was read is TGTGCCAGCAGCCAGTCCAGGGATGGATCC. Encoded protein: CASSQSRDGS. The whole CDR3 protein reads CASSQSRDGSDYTF.

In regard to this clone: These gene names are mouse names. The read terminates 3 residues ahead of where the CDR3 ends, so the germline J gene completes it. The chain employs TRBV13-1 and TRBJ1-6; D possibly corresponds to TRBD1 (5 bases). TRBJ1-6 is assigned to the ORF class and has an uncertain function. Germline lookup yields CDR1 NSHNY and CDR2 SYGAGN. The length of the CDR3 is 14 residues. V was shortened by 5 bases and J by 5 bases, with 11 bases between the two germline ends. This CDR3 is CASRFDSHNSPLYF. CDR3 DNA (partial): TGTGCCAGCAGATTCGACAGTCATAATTCGCCC.

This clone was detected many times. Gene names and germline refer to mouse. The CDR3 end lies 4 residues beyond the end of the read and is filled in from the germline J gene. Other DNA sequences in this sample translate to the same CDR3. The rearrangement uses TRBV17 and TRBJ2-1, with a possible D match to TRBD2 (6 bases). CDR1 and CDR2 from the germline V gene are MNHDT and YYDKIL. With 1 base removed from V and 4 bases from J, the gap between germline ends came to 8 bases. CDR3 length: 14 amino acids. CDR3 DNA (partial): TGTGCTAGCAGTAGAGTCGGGGGGTATGCT. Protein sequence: CASSRVGGYA. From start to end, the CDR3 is CASSRVGGYAEQFF.

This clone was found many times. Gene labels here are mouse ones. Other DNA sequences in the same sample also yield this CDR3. This chain's CDR3 is CASSDQISAETLYF. CDR3 bases read: TGTGCCAGCAGTGACCAAATTAGTGCAGAA. This chain connects TRBV13-1 to TRBJ2-3; D is uncertain. From the germline J gene comes the end of the CDR3, since the read stops 4 residues before it. Germline V gene sequence: CDR1 NSHNY, CDR2 SYGAGN. The CDR3 has 14 residues. With 2 bases removed from V and 0 bases from J, the gap between germline ends came to 7 bases.

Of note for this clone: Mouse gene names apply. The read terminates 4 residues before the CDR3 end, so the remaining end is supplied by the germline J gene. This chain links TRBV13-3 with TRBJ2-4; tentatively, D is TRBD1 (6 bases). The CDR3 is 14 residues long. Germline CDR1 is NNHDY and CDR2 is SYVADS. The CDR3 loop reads CASSAPGQKNTLYF. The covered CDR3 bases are TGTGCCAGCAGTGCTCCGGGACAAAAAAAC. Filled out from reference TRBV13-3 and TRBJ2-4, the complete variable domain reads EAAVTQSPRSKVAVTGGKVTLSCHQTNNHDYMYWYRQDTGHGLRLIHYSYVADSTEKGDIPDGYKASRPSQENFSLILELASLSQTAVYFCASSAPGQKNTLYFGAGTRLSVL.